These T cell receptor beta chains were read from a single sample in a study of blood T cell repertoires in COVID-19. Some clones are missing from TCRdb's copy, which holds only in-frame ones; the method was immunoSEQ multiplex PCR. Here the sample spans around 86,000 clones, nearly 85% being singletons. Sequenced input: peripheral blood. The origin of the receptors is a woman older than 75 with acute or convalescent COVID-19. Both conserved end residues are part of each CDR3. Each record gives: clone size, V gene, J gene, D gene, CDR3 protein, CDR3 DNA. The D gene is left open where the match is weak. Clone size is given for some rows only: seen once, a few or many times, or a class if the clone is expanded.

>.|TRBV27|TRBJ1-3|.
CASSSHSSGNTIYF
TGTGCCAGCAGTTCTCACAGTTCTGGAAACACCATATATTTT
>.|TRBV7-9|TRBJ1-6|TRBD1
CASSWGTAYNSPLHF
TGTGCCAGCAGCTGGGGGACAGCCTATAATTCACCCCTCCACTTT
>.|TRBV12-3/TRBV12-4|TRBJ1-1|.
CASRRQIHTEAFF
TGTGCCAGCAGACGACAGATCCACACTGAAGCTTTCTTT
>few|TRBV18|TRBJ2-2|TRBD2
CASSNPGGANTGELFF
TGTGCCAGCTCAAACCCGGGGGGTGCGAACACCGGGGAGCTGTTTTTT
>once|TRBV5-4|TRBJ2-4|.
CASSPQGLAKNIQYF
TGTGCCAGCAGTCCTCAGGGGCTAGCCAAAAACATTCAGTACTTC
>.|TRBV6-5|TRBJ2-1|TRBD2
CASSYSGLASYNEQFF
TGTGCCAGCAGTTACTCCGGACTAGCCTCCTACAATGAGCAGTTCTTC
>.|TRBV6-5|TRBJ2-5|.
CASSYGYTGGETQYF
TGTGCCAGCAGTTACGGGTATACGGGTGGAGAGACCCAGTACTTC
>.|TRBV7-2|TRBJ2-7|.
CASSLNPGPYEQYF
TGTGCCAGCAGCTTAAACCCAGGTCCCTACGAGCAGTACTTC
>few|TRBV27|TRBJ2-1|TRBD1
CASKPGQTYNEQFF
TGTGCCAGCAAACCGGGACAGACCTACAATGAGCAGTTCTTC
>.|TRBV4-2|TRBJ2-3|TRBD2
CASSQDLGGSSDTQYF
TGTGCCAGCAGCCAAGATCTGGGCGGGAGCTCAGATACGCAGTATTTT
>.|TRBV7-8|TRBJ2-1|TRBD2
CASTPRTSGSQGEQFF
TGTGCGAGCACCCCCAGGACTAGCGGGTCCCAGGGTGAGCAGTTCTTC
>.|TRBV18|TRBJ1-5|.
CASSPGQSNQPQHF
TGTGCCAGCTCACCAGGACAGTCCAATCAGCCCCAGCATTTT
>.|TRBV12-3/TRBV12-4|TRBJ2-3|.
CASSAQGRQYF
TGTGCCAGCAGTGCCCAGGGGAGGCAGTATTTT
>.|TRBV21-1|TRBJ2-7|.
CASSKVVTGNEQYF
TGTGCCAGCAGCAAAGTAGTTACAGGGAACGAGCAGTACTTC
>.|TRBV18|TRBJ2-7|TRBD1
CASSPLEGQGGYEQYF
TGTGCCAGCTCACCATTGGAGGGACAGGGGGGTTACGAGCAGTACTTC
>.|TRBV4-1|TRBJ1-5|TRBD1
CASSQEPQGAKGQPQHF
TGCGCCAGCAGCCAAGAACCGCAGGGGGCCAAGGGGCAGCCCCAGCATTTT
>many|TRBV5-6|TRBJ1-4|TRBD1
CASSRGTGGLDEKLFF
TGTGCCAGCAGCCGGGGCACAGGGGGCTTGGATGAAAAACTGTTTTTT
>.|TRBV3-1/TRBV3-2|TRBJ1-1|TRBD1
CASSPAGGARNTEAFF
TGTGCCAGCAGCCCAGCAGGGGGCGCGAGGAACACTGAAGCTTTCTTT
>.|TRBV5-1|TRBJ2-5|.
CASSLRGPSQETQYF
TGCGCCAGCAGCTTGAGAGGGCCAAGCCAAGAGACCCAGTACTTC
>.|TRBV5-6|TRBJ1-5|TRBD1
CASSLAGTGWRNQPQHF
TGTGCCAGCAGCTTGGCCGGGACAGGGTGGCGCAATCAGCCCCAGCATTTT
>.|TRBV27|TRBJ2-2|TRBD2
CASSLVSSGSPGELFF
TGTGCCAGCAGTTTAGTGTCTAGCGGGAGCCCCGGGGAGCTGTTTTTT
>.|TRBV4-2|TRBJ2-2|TRBD2
CASSHHLGREGITGELFF
TGTGCCAGCAGCCACCACCTAGGGCGGGAGGGCATCACCGGGGAGCTGTTTTTT
>.|TRBV28|TRBJ2-4|TRBD2
CATWGGRGVAKNIQYF
TGTGCCACCTGGGGAGGGAGGGGCGTAGCCAAAAACATTCAGTACTTC
>.|TRBV28|TRBJ2-7|TRBD2
CASSNGEGFWGEQYF
TGTGCCAGTTCGAATGGGGAGGGGTTCTGGGGCGAGCAGTACTTC
>.|TRBV6-2/TRBV6-3|TRBJ2-2|TRBD1
CASSQHRDRGPKLANTGELFF
TGTGCCAGCAGTCAACACCGGGACAGGGGCCCCAAACTCGCGAACACCGGGGAGCTGTTTTTT
>.|TRBV11-1|TRBJ2-5|TRBD1
CASRARIRTGRETQYF
TGTGCCAGCAGGGCGAGGATAAGGACAGGGCGGGAGACCCAGTACTTC